A single sample is the source of the 8 T cell receptor beta chains below, sequenced in a study of cytomegalovirus exposure and HLA in healthy donors (dated 2017 in TCRdb). Receptors were amplified or captured by the immunoSEQ multiplex PCR assay. For the multiplex PCR, a mixture combining 60 forward primers for TCR Vbeta segments and 13 reverse primers for TCR Jbeta segments was used. The immuneACCESS repertoire file appears here via TCRdb, limited to in-frame rearrangements. These files lack a portion of the clones; in checked studies, under half of the deficit traces to unresolved V genes, and the cause of the others is not known. In this sample the table shows roughly 180,000 clones, 77% of which occur a single time. The ten most abundant clones make up 3% to 4.5% of the sample. Sequenced sample: PBMCs. Receptors originate from a woman aged 60-75 years in good health and CMV-seropositive.

The V and J genes are TRBV5-1 and TRBJ2-7; TRBD2 is a possible D gene (6 bases). This CDR3 contains 17 residues. CDR1 and CDR2 from the germline V gene are SGHRS and YFSETQ. V lost 0 bases and J 3 bases, leaving 19 bases between the germline ends. CDR3: CASSLDPPTRGVYEQYF. The CDR3 DNA reads TGCGCCAGCAGCTTGGACCCCCCGACTAGAGGGGTCTACGAGCAGTACTTC.

On this clone: Other DNA sequences in this sample translate to the same CDR3. The chain couples TRBV6-4 to TRBJ1-5; D is undetermined. The CDR3 is 14 residues long. Trimming took 6 bases from V and 0 from J, leaving 9 bases between them. From germline, CDR1 is MRHNA and CDR2 SNTAGT. This CDR3 is CASSKEYSNQPQHF. The CDR3 region has the DNA TGTGCCAGCAGCAAAGAGTATAGCAATCAGCCCCAGCATTTT.

This chain links TRBV5-1 with TRBJ2-6; D is possibly TRBD1 (6 bases). The germline V and J ends were trimmed by 4 bases and 1 base, with 9 bases remaining between them. CDR3 length equals 15 residues. CDR1 is SGHRS and CDR2 is YFSETQ in the germline V gene. CDR3 nucleotide sequence: TGCGCCAGCAGCGCACAGGGTTCTGGGGCCAACGTCCTGACTTTC. Translation: CASSAQGSGANVLTF.

The genes are TRBV6-1 and TRBJ1-2, with 8 bases fitting TRBD1. The CDR3 loop spans 14 amino acids. V was clipped by 8 bases and J by 4 bases; unmatched bases: 9. In germline, CDR1 is MNHNS, CDR2 SASEGT. The CDR3 spells CASGRDRTGYGYTF. Written as DNA, the CDR3 is TGTGCCAGCGGGCGGGACAGGACCGGCTATGGCTACACCTTC.

This clone showed up just once. V and J are TRBV6-5 and TRBJ1-1, with unresolved D. CDR1 is MNHEY and CDR2 is SVGAGI in the germline V gene. Trimming left V 1 base short and J 0 bases short, with 9 bases between. The CDR3 contains 15 residues. CDR3 loop: CASSYWARLNTEAFF. The CDR3, as DNA: TGTGCCAGCAGTTACTGGGCCAGGTTGAACACTGAAGCTTTCTTT.

This sequence joins TRBV7-2 and TRBJ2-7; possible D gene TRBD2, 5 bases. Trimming cost V 1 base and J 2 bases, with 18 bases left between them. Germline assignment: CDR1 SGHTA and CDR2 FQGNSA. This CDR3 is 17 amino acids long. The DNA for the CDR3 is TGTGCCAGCAGCTTAGGCTCAGCGGTTCGAACCGCCTACGAGCAGTACTTC. Its protein product is CASSLGSAVRTAYEQYF.

This sequence joins TRBV5-4 and TRBJ1-2; 7 bases are a match to TRBD1. The CDR3 spans 13 residues. The germline gives CDR1 SGHNT, CDR2 YYREEE (reference sequence). Germline trimming cut 6 bases from V and 8 bases from J; bases unmatched to any gene: 10. In nucleotides, the CDR3 is TGTGCCAGCACCCTTCAGGGGGTTGGGGGCTACACCTTC. It specifies CASTLQGVGGYTF.

The genes are TRBV30 and TRBJ2-7; 10 nucleotides line up with TRBD2. V lost 0 bases and J lost 6; bases outside the gene matches: 11. Looked up from germline, CDR1 is GTSNPN and CDR2 is SVGIG (reference sequence). The CDR3 length is 16 residues. CDR3: CAWSVSPGLAIGEQYF. The CDR3 region has the DNA TGTGCCTGGAGTGTTTCTCCGGGACTAGCGATTGGCGAGCAGTACTTC. Using reference TRBV30 and TRBJ2-7 for the parts outside the CDR3, the full variable domain is SQTIHQWPATLVQPVGSPLSLECTVEGTSNPNLYWYRQAAGRGLQLLFYSVGIGQISSEVPQNLSASRPQDRQFILSSKKLLLSDSGFYLCAWSVSPGLAIGEQYFGPGTRLTVT.